This T cell receptor (beta chain) was identified during a study of T cell repertoires in cytomegalovirus infection. At the level of the study: From public TCR beta signatures came an indication of both CMV infection and matching HLA type.

This clonotype occurred many times. Its antigen is not identified. CDR1 is MNHNS, CDR2 SASEGT, per germline. V lost 1 base and J lost 0, with 10 bases in between. The CDR3 totals 15 residues. TCRdb itself ran the reads through MiXCR, one entry per CDR3 protein. The sample lists about 76,000 distinct CDR3 sequences; more than 3% were seen once. General observations from the study: Using cumulative public TCR beta family frequency, the authors identified those who carried CMV together with the relevant HLA. Within the response measured ex vivo, HLA-C-restricted CMV-specific TCR beta clonotypes were dominant.

This clonotype originated in a human donor in good health (CMV status not recorded). Some clones in this sample may be carry-over from other donors' samples. Sequencing input: PBMCs. The chain recombines TRBV6-1 with TRBJ2-7; D possibly uses TRBD1 or TRBD2 (6 bases each). The CDR3 DNA reads TGTGCCAGCAGTGAAGTAGAGGGGGGCTCCTACGAGCAGTACTTC. This translates into CASSEVEGGSYEQYF.